What follows are 13 T cell receptor beta chains derived from one specimen sequenced in a study of beta chain features in type 1 diabetes. What was sequenced were expressed TCRB transcripts, since all of the isolated RNA had been reverse transcribed. Measured with immunoSEQ multiplex PCR; TCRdb has only the in-frame clones, and not every one. The table records about 410,000 clones, approximately 14% of them present only once. Sequenced: naive CD4+ T cells from blood. These receptors came from a man aged 30 to 45 in good health.

V gene TRBV5-4 combines with J gene TRBJ2-5, with D possibly TRBD1 on 6 matching bases. Germline CDR1 reads SGHNT; CDR2 reads YYREEE (reference sequence). V shed 0 bases and J shed 1 base, with 10 bases lying between them. The CDR3 length is 15 residues. The CDR3 here is CASSLVLQGQETQYF. CDR3 coding DNA: TGTGCCAGCAGCTTGGTCTTACAGGGCCAAGAGACCCAGTACTTC.

The J gene is TRBJ2-4, the V gene TRBV5-1; D perhaps matches TRBD1 (6 bases). This CDR3 has 15 residues. The V gene lost 4 bases and the J gene lost 3 bases, with 14 bases spanning the gap. From germline, CDR1 is SGHRS and CDR2 YFSETQ. The CDR3 sequence: CASSPTPGDKNIQYF. CDR3 coding DNA: TGCGCCAGCAGCCCTACCCCAGGGGACAAAAACATTCAGTACTTC.

V is TRBV10-1 and J is TRBJ2-3, with 9 bases lining up with TRBD2. CDR1 and CDR2 (germline): WNHNN, SYGVQD (reference sequence). The CDR3 runs to 15 residues. With V trimmed by 8 bases and J by 2 bases, 8 bases remained unmatched. CDR3: CASGPAGGYTDTQYF. CDR3 DNA: TGCGCCAGCGGTCCAGCGGGGGGATACACAGATACGCAGTATTTT.

The V gene is TRBV5-4, the J gene TRBJ2-5, with TRBD2 identical over 10 bases. The CDR3 sequence is 14 residues long. Losses at the gene ends were 7 bases for V and 5 bases for J; bases not matched to a gene: 8. Looked up from germline, CDR1 is SGHNT and CDR2 is YYREEE (reference sequence). The CDR3 sequence: CASGSGGARETQYF. Written as DNA, the CDR3 is TGTGCCAGCGGCAGCGGGGGGGCCAGGGAGACCCAGTACTTC.

The chain joins TRBV25-1 to TRBJ1-1; D is unresolved. The V and J ends lost 6 bases and 3 bases respectively, with 17 bases between them. Germline V gives CDR1 MGHDK, CDR2 SYGVNS. The CDR3 contains 15 residues. The DNA for the CDR3 is TGTGCCAGCAGAACACACCGATCCCGGGACACTGAAGCTTTCTTT. It yields the protein CASRTHRSRDTEAFF.

This clone was detected only a few times. This chain uses TRBV5-1 with TRBJ2-2; unclear D gene. Trimming pared 1 base from V and 0 bases from J, leaving 7 bases between. CDR3 size: 15 residues. The germline gives CDR1 SGHRS, CDR2 YFSETQ. The chain's CDR3 is CASSLLTANTGELFF. CDR3 DNA sequence: TGCGCCAGCAGCTTGCTTACCGCGAACACCGGGGAGCTGTTTTTT.

The chain is built from TRBV4-3 and TRBJ2-3; a possible D gene is TRBD1 (6 bases). Germline V lookup: CDR1 LGHNA, CDR2 YSLEER. V lost 0 bases, J lost 8 bases, and 18 bases lay in between. This CDR3 spans 16 amino acids. The CDR3 sequence is CASSQDRDILWATQYF. The CDR3 DNA reads as TGCGCCAGCAGCCAAGATAGGGACATCTTATGGGCTACGCAGTATTTT.

This clone came up many times. The J gene is TRBJ2-4, the V gene TRBV4-2; 8 bases map to TRBD2. Germline-derived CDR1 and CDR2 are LGHNA and YNFKEQ. With 0 bases clipped from V and 7 bases from J, the junction kept 5 bases outside the gene matches. The CDR3 is 15 residues long. The CDR3 region has the DNA TGTGCCAGCAGCCAAGAAGGAGCGGGAGCGAACATTCAGTACTTC. Translation: CASSQEGAGANIQYF.

This clone was recorded a few times. The chain uses TRBV19 and TRBJ1-2, with D maybe TRBD1 (5 bases). There are 11 residues in the CDR3. CDR1 is LNHDA and CDR2 is SQIVND in the germline V gene (reference sequence). V lost 8 bases, J lost 8 bases, and 12 bases lay in between. DNA of the CDR3: TGTGCCAGTGGGGCCGATTACGGCTACACCTTC. Amino acids: CASGADYGYTF.

This clone was counted a few times. The chain joins TRBV9 to TRBJ2-3; 8 nucleotides match TRBD2. The CDR3 runs to 16 residues. V was pared by 4 bases and J by 0 bases, with 7 bases of the junction left unmatched. Germline V gives CDR1 SGDLS, CDR2 YYNGEE. This CDR3 reads CASSPRGGGSTDTQYF. CDR3 nucleotides: TGTGCCAGCAGCCCCCGTGGCGGGGGGAGCACAGATACGCAGTATTTT.

This clone was counted between two and nine times. The chain is built from TRBV4-3 and TRBJ2-5, with TRBD1 matching over 8 bases. Germline CDR1 reads LGHNA; CDR2 reads YSLEER. The V segment lost 1 base and the J segment 4 bases; nucleotides outside the gene matches: 5. This CDR3 is built from 15 residues. The CDR3 sequence: CASSQGYRGVETQYF. CDR3 sequence (DNA): TGCGCCAGCAGCCAAGGATACAGGGGGGTAGAGACCCAGTACTTC.

This sequence joins TRBV15 and TRBJ1-3, with D tentatively TRBD1 (5 bases). Germline values: CDR1 LNHNV, CDR2 YYDKDF (reference sequence). V was clipped by 0 bases and J by 8 bases, with 20 bases between them. CDR3 size: 17 residues. The CDR3 nucleotides read TGTGCCACCAGCAGAGACTATTCGACAGCGAATAGGGACACCATATATTTT. Translating it yields CATSRDYSTANRDTIYF.

This clone was seen a few times. The chain recombines TRBV2 with TRBJ2-5; no clear D gene. The germline gives CDR1 SNHLY, CDR2 FYNNEI. The V end lost 0 bases, the J end lost 2 bases, and 7 bases lay between the germline ends. This CDR3 spans 14 amino acids. The CDR3: CASSEAAQQETQYF. The DNA of the CDR3 is TGTGCCAGCAGTGAAGCCGCACAGCAAGAGACCCAGTACTTC. Full variable domain (rest looked up from reference TRBV2 and TRBJ2-5): EPEVTQTPSHQVTQMGQEVILRCVPISNHLYFYWYRQILGQKVEFLVSFYNNEISEKSEIFDDQFSVERPDGSNFTLKIRSTKLEDSAMYFCASSEAAQQETQYFGPGTRLLVL.